This T cell receptor beta chain stems from a study of CD8 T cells in ankylosing spondylitis. Study observations and caveats: Disease-linked clones reportedly showed significant enrichment in matched ankylosing spondylitis synovial fluid. A motif in TCR beta, a set of roughly eight highly homologous variants, appeared characteristic of ankylosing spondylitis blood. Reactive arthritis synovial fluid and blood previously showed some of these motif variants. Peripheral blood held disease-linked clones only at relatively low frequency, and these were CD8+.

Researchers built TCR beta libraries using quantitative 5'-RACE with molecular barcodes. TCRdb re-analysed the 5' RACE reads in MiXCR, keeping a single row per CDR3 protein. The sample lists hundreds of thousands of distinct CDR3 sequences; roughly 10% were seen once. Turning to this clonotype: What it binds is unknown.

Material for sequencing was blood, either unsorted or a sorted T cell fraction (not recorded which). This clonotype was sampled from a male donor with ankylosing spondylitis.

The CDR3 DNA is TGCGCCAGCAGCAGGGGACAGACCAGCTCTGGAAACACCATATATTTT. It codes for CASSRGQTSSGNTIYF. The rearrangement uses TRBV5-1 and TRBJ1-3; 7 bases are a match to TRBD1. The CDR3 is 16 amino acids. Per the germline V gene, CDR1 is SGHRS and CDR2 is YFSETQ. V was clipped by 4 bases and J by 0 bases; unmatched bases: 7.